This entry lists 31 T cell receptor beta chains sequenced from one sample in a study of Graves' ophthalmopathy and Graves' hyperthyroidism. RNA transcripts yielded amplified TCR beta CDR3 regions. Amplification began with first-round RT-PCR using HTBI primers, then second-round multiplex PCR was performed. Via MiXCR, TCRdb re-called the multiplex PCR reads, giving one row per CDR3 protein. The table shows some 1.1 million distinct CDR3 sequences, with approximately 35% occurring only once. Sequenced input: peripheral blood or thyroid tissue (not recorded which). Receptors originate from an adult man with Graves' hyperthyroidism.

The chain carries TRBV20-1 and TRBJ2-7; tentative D call: TRBD1 (5 bases). This CDR3 is built from 14 residues. Trimming removed 1 base from V and 4 bases from J, with 14 bases in between. Per germline, CDR1 DFQATT and CDR2 SNEGSKA (reference sequence). The CDR3 DNA follows: TGCAGTGCTAGAGCGGTCCAGGGATCGTACGAGCAGTACTTC. Translated: CSARAVQGSYEQYF.

The CDR3: CASSLWTSGSSGELFF. DNA of the CDR3: TGTGCCAGCAGCCTATGGACTAGCGGGAGCTCCGGGGAGCTGTTTTTT. V and J are TRBV7-3 and TRBJ2-2; 13 bases match TRBD2. Germline loops: CDR1 SGHTA, CDR2 FQGTGA. This CDR3 spans 16 amino acids. V shed 5 bases, J shed 6 bases, and the junction held 6 bases outside the gene matches.

As to this clonotype: As the CDR3 is not closed by the conserved phenylalanine or tryptophan, this likely results from a read error. This rearrangement joins TRBV29-1 to TRBJ1-4, with TRBD1 matching 7 bases. The CDR3 totals 11 residues. The germline V gene encodes CDR1 SQVTM and CDR2 ANQGSEA. The ends lost 7 bases at V and 8 bases at J; junction bases unmatched: 4. CDR3 residues: CSGKDREKLFV. The CDR3 nucleotides are TGCAGCGGTAAGGACAGGGAAAAACTGTTTGTA.

This chain connects TRBV10-3 to TRBJ1-1, with D unresolved. This CDR3 has 20 amino acids. V lost 0 bases and J 5 bases, leaving 28 bases between the germline ends. Germline CDR1 ENHRY, CDR2 SYGVKD. The CDR3 nucleotides read TGTGCCATCAGTGAGTCGGAGCAGACAAATGAAAAACTGTTTTTTACTGAAGCTTTCTTT. This sequence encodes CAISESEQTNEKLFFTEAFF.

In the case of this clonotype: A much larger clone lies one base from this, so it may be a read error. This chain connects TRBV20-1 to TRBJ2-2; the D gene is possibly TRBD1 (6 bases). CDR3 length: 13 amino acids. In germline, CDR1 is DFQATT, CDR2 SNEGSKA (reference sequence). The chain's CDR3 is CSARAGETGELFF. CDR3 DNA: TGCTCCGCCAGGGCAGGGGAAACCGGGGAGCTGTTTTTT.

The chain recombines TRBV20-1 with TRBJ2-5; maybe TRBD1 (5 bases). Germline CDR1 is DFQATT and CDR2 is SNEGSKA (reference sequence). The V end was cut by 6 bases, the J end by 2 bases, with 13 bases between. The CDR3 runs 13 residues. CDR3 DNA sequence: TGCAGTGCGAACCGACAGATACAAGAGACCCAGTACTTC. This encodes CSANRQIQETQYF.

This clonotype was counted only a few times. The chain is built from TRBV9 and TRBJ1-5; no definite D call. Trimming pared 0 bases from V and 4 bases from J, leaving 11 bases between. Germline V CDR1 and CDR2: SGDLS, YYNGEE. The CDR3 has 15 residues. CDR3 nucleotide sequence: TGTGCCAGCAGCGTAGGGCCCGAGAGGAATCAGCCCCAGCATTTT. Translation: CASSVGPERNQPQHF.

The sample holds many counts of this clonotype. An end of the junction does not agree with germline; a read error may underlie this. The V call is TRBV9, the J call TRBJ2-7; D gene uncertain. Per germline, CDR1 SGDLS and CDR2 YYNGEE. This CDR3 spans 9 amino acids. In nucleotides, the CDR3 is TGCCCTCGATCCTACGAGCAGTACTTC. It specifies CPRSYEQYF.

The V call is TRBV10-3, the J call TRBJ2-7, with TRBD2 identical over 8 bases. CDR1 and CDR2 (germline): ENHRY, SYGVKD. Trimming cost V 4 bases and J 5 bases; bases outside gene matches: 10. This CDR3 has 15 residues. As DNA, the CDR3 is TGTGCCATCAGTGCACTAGCGGAACCAGGGAACGAGCAGTACTTC. Protein sequence: CAISALAEPGNEQYF.

This clonotype showed up just once. The rearrangement uses TRBV29-1 and TRBJ2-5; 10 bases fit TRBD1. Germline V gene sequence: CDR1 SQVTM, CDR2 ANQGSEA. Losses at the gene ends were 4 bases for V and 2 bases for J; bases not matched to a gene: 4. The CDR3 totals 14 residues. CDR3 nucleotide sequence: TGCAGCGTTGGCCGACAGGGGGCGCAAGAGACCCAGTACTTC. This encodes CSVGRQGAQETQYF.

To note about this clonotype: At one of its ends the junction is not consistent with the germline gene, which may arise from a read error. The rearrangement joins TRBV20-1 to TRBJ2-2; D not certain. The CDR3 runs 13 residues. Germline-derived CDR1 and CDR2 are DFQATT and SNEGSKA (reference sequence). CDR3 amino acids: CSAKRLNPGELFF. In nucleotides, the CDR3 is TGCAGTGCTAAACGACTGAACCCCGGGGAGCTGTTTTTT.

There are a few counts of this clonotype. J is TRBJ2-7 and V is TRBV16; 8 positions match TRBD1. The CDR3 has 17 amino acids. Unmatched junction bases numbered 12, after V lost 0 bases and J lost 5 bases. Germline assignment: CDR1 KGHSY and CDR2 FQNENV. DNA for the CDR3: TGTGCCAGCAGCCAATCCGCAGGGGGCTTCTACCCTGACGAGCAGTACTTC. Translating gives CASSQSAGGFYPDEQYF. Based on the CDR3 plus reference TRBV16 and TRBJ2-7, the full variable domain is GEEVAQTPKHLVRGEGQKAKLYCAPIKGHSYVFWYQQVLKNEFKFLISFQNENVFDETGMPKERFSAKCLPNSPCSLEIQATKLEDSAVYFCASSQSAGGFYPDEQYFGPGTRLTVT.

J is TRBJ1-1 and V is TRBV2; TRBD1 agrees at 8 bases. The CDR3 runs to 14 residues. Germline V CDR1 and CDR2: SNHLY, FYNNEI. The J segment lost 6 bases and the V segment lost 7 bases, leaving 10 bases of the junction unmatched. CDR3 bases: TGTGCCAGCAAATTTGACAGGGGAGCTGCTGAAGCTTTCTTT. This translates into CASKFDRGAAEAFF.

This clonotype was counted ten times or more. This chain connects TRBV7-2 to TRBJ1-6, with 8 bases aligning to TRBD1. Germline assignment: CDR1 SGHTA and CDR2 FQGNSA. Trimming removed 1 base from V and 7 bases from J; junction bases left unmatched: 6. The CDR3 contains 16 residues. The DNA of the CDR3 is TGTGCCAGCAGCTTAGGGGCGGGACAGGTCAATTCACCCCTCCACTTT. Amino acids: CASSLGAGQVNSPLHF.

The rearrangement joins TRBV20-1 to TRBJ2-5, with D perhaps matching TRBD1 or TRBD2 (5 bases each). The CDR3 is made up of 13 amino acids. Per the germline V gene, CDR1 is DFQATT and CDR2 is SNEGSKA (reference sequence). This CDR3 is CSVEEGPRETQYF. The CDR3 nucleotides are TGCAGCGTTGAAGAGGGGCCGCGGGAGACCCAGTACTTC.

This clonotype has only a few counts. The chain uses TRBV5-6 and TRBJ2-7; 9 nucleotides align to TRBD1. The germline V gene encodes CDR1 SGHDT and CDR2 YYEEEE. This CDR3 is built from 15 residues. V trimming: 0 bases; J trimming: 4 bases; junction bases outside the gene matches: 5. The chain's CDR3 is CASSLDGQGRYEQYF. For the CDR3, the DNA is TGTGCCAGCAGCTTGGACGGACAGGGGAGATACGAGCAGTACTTC.

A single count supports this clonotype. The V call is TRBV10-2, the J call TRBJ1-1; D is unclear. V lost 4 bases to trimming and J lost 8 bases, with 8 bases between them. This CDR3 contains 11 residues. Germline loops: CDR1 WSHSY, CDR2 SAAADI. The CDR3 sequence: CASSVEGEAFF. CDR3 sequence (DNA): TGCGCCAGCAGTGTGGAGGGCGAAGCTTTCTTT.

In its sample, this clonotype was seen many times. This chain uses TRBV24-1 with TRBJ1-5; D possibly corresponds to TRBD1 (6 bases). CDR1 is KGHDR and CDR2 is SFDVKD in the germline V gene. The length of the CDR3 is 16 residues. V was clipped by 3 bases and J by 0 bases, with 11 bases between them. CDR3 sequence reads: CATSDATGFSNQPQHF. The CDR3, as DNA: TGTGCCACCAGTGATGCAACAGGGTTTAGCAATCAGCCCCAGCATTTT.

The gene calls are TRBV7-3 and TRBJ1-4; D call uncertain. V was trimmed by 2 bases and J by 8 bases, leaving 18 bases between them. This CDR3 contains 16 residues. Germline CDR1 and CDR2: SGHTA and FQGTGA. CDR3 protein: CASSLESLSAEEKLFF. CDR3 nucleotides: TGTGCCAGCAGCTTAGAAAGCCTCAGCGCCGAGGAAAAACTGTTTTTT.

This clonotype was seen more than once but under ten times. The CDR3, as DNA: TGCGCCAGCAGCCAAGACTTAGGGTTCGGGGGGCACGGGCAGTACTTC. It translates to CASSQDLGFGGHGQYF. V and J are TRBV4-3 and TRBJ2-7; possible D gene TRBD2, 7 bases. The CDR3 is 16 residues long. Per the germline V gene, CDR1 is LGHNA and CDR2 is YSLEER. Trimming shortened V by 0 bases and J by 9 bases, and 21 bases separated the two germline ends.

The rearrangement uses TRBV25-1 and TRBJ2-1; tentatively, D is TRBD2 (6 bases). This CDR3 contains 14 residues. Looked up from germline, CDR1 is MGHDK and CDR2 is SYGVNS. V lost 4 bases and J 9 bases, leaving 16 bases between the germline ends. In DNA form, the CDR3 reads TGTGCCAGCAGTGGCCCCAGCGGGTGGAGTGAGCAGTTCTTC. Protein product: CASSGPSGWSEQFF.

This clonotype was counted between two and nine times. This chain connects TRBV6-6 to TRBJ2-5; D is ambiguous. The length of the CDR3 is 15 residues. The germline CDR1 and CDR2 sequences are MNHNY and SVGAGI (reference sequence). V shed 5 bases and J shed 6 bases, with 19 bases lying between them. In DNA, the CDR3 is TGTGCCAGCAGTGAATTTACACGGACCGAACAGACCCAGTACTTC. Protein sequence: CASSEFTRTEQTQYF.

This clonotype has more than one count but fewer than ten. The chain is built from TRBV11-3 and TRBJ2-2; TRBD1 agrees at 10 bases. The CDR3 is 16 amino acids. V shed 3 bases and J 4 bases; nucleotides not matched to a gene: 5. Per the germline V gene, CDR1 is SGHNT and CDR2 is YENEEA. Written as DNA, the CDR3 is TGTGCCAGCAGCTTGCCGGGACAGGGGACCACCGGGGAGCTGTTTTTT. Residues: CASSLPGQGTTGELFF. Variable domain in full (rest from reference TRBV11-3 and TRBJ2-2): EAGVVQSPRYKIIEKKQPVAFWCNPISGHNTLYWYLQNLGQGPELLIRYENEEAVDDSQLPKDRFSAERLKGVDSTLKIQPAELGDSAVYLCASSLPGQGTTGELFFGEGSRLTVL.

The sample holds many counts of this clonotype. V usage is TRBV2 and J usage is TRBJ2-2; D ambiguous. Germline V gives CDR1 SNHLY, CDR2 FYNNEI. V shed 4 bases and J shed 1 base, with 10 bases lying between them. This CDR3 spans 15 amino acids. CDR3 in amino acids: CASSVSAGNTGELFF. The CDR3, as DNA: TGTGCCAGCAGTGTATCGGCAGGGAACACCGGGGAGCTGTTTTTT.

At least ten counts were recorded for this clonotype. This chain uses TRBV15 with TRBJ2-5; 14 nucleotides align to TRBD2. This CDR3 spans 18 amino acids. Trimming cost V 0 bases and J 4 bases; bases outside gene matches: 7. Germline V gene data show CDR1 as LNHNV and CDR2 as YYDKDF (reference sequence). For the CDR3, the DNA is TGTGCCACCAGCAGAGATCGAGGGACTAGCGGGAGTGGAGAGACCCAGTACTTC. It encodes CATSRDRGTSGSGETQYF.

This clonotype has a count of ten or more. V is TRBV18 and J is TRBJ1-1; 10 nucleotides match TRBD1. The CDR3 runs 14 residues. Germline lookup yields CDR1 KGHSH and CDR2 LQKENI. Trimming at V came to 8 bases and at J to 1 base, leaving 4 bases not matched to a gene. The CDR3, as DNA: TGTGCCAGCAGTAGGGACAGGGGGAACACTGAAGCTTTCTTT. Translated: CASSRDRGNTEAFF.

This clonotype was recorded at least ten times. The junction differs from germline at one of its ends, possibly a read error. The V gene is TRBV6-5, the J gene TRBJ1-6, with D uncertain. This CDR3 spans 14 amino acids. Germline lookup yields CDR1 MNHEY and CDR2 SVGAGI. Here the CDR3 DNA reads TGTGCCAGCACTTACGGGGATCTTAATTCACCCCTCCACTTT. It codes for CASTYGDLNSPLHF.

About this clonotype: At one end the junction does not follow the germline gene, possibly because of a read error. V and J are TRBV7-3 and TRBJ2-7; 12 bases match TRBD2. The CDR3 consists of 16 residues. In germline, CDR1 is SGHTA, CDR2 FQGTGA. CDR3 sequence: CASSLRWTSGTDEQYF. CDR3 nucleotides: TGTGCCAGCAGTTTAAGGTGGACTAGCGGGACCGACGAGCAGTACTTC.

This clonotype was detected ten times or more. The chain is built from TRBV7-8 and TRBJ2-2; a weak D match, TRBD1 (5 bases). V lost 3 bases and J 0 bases, leaving 14 bases between the germline ends. CDR3 length equals 17 residues. CDR1 is SGHVS, CDR2 FQNEAQ, per germline. The CDR3 sequence is CASSFPATAANTGELFF. The CDR3 nucleotides are TGTGCCAGCAGCTTCCCCGCGACAGCCGCGAACACCGGGGAGCTGTTTTTT.

This sequence joins TRBV2 and TRBJ1-2; the match to TRBD1 covers 11 bases. The V gene end was trimmed by 10 bases and the J gene end by 7 bases; junction bases not matched to a gene: 8. Looked up from germline, CDR1 is SNHLY and CDR2 is FYNNEI. The CDR3 covers 13 residues. The CDR3 coding sequence is TGTGCCAACTTGAGAGGGACAGGGGGTGGCTACACCTTC. Translation: CANLRGTGGGYTF.

This clonotype was counted only a few times. This CDR3 reads CASNRFGDNVEQYF. CDR3 nucleotides: TGCGCCAGCAATAGATTCGGGGATAACGTCGAGCAGTACTTC. The chain employs TRBV5-1 and TRBJ2-7; a weak D match, TRBD2 (5 bases). The germline CDR1 and CDR2 sequences are SGHRS and YFSETQ. The V and J ends lost 6 bases and 6 bases respectively, with 19 bases between them. The CDR3 is 14 amino acids. Complete variable domain (other parts from reference TRBV5-1 and TRBJ2-7): KAGVTQTPRYLIKTRGQQVTLSCSPISGHRSVSWYQQTPGQGLQFLFEYFSETQRNKGNFPGRFSGRQFSNSRSEMNVSTLELGDSALYLCASNRFGDNVEQYFGPGTRLTVT.